Listed below are T cell receptor beta chains from one sample, sequenced in a study of cytomegalovirus exposure and HLA in healthy donors. Clones were sequenced by immunoSEQ multiplex PCR, and TCRdb holds only the in-frame ones, with some missing. The data contain about 130,000 clones, roughly four fifths of them seen just once; the ten biggest clones take up about 11%. Sequenced input: PBMCs. The source is a male donor in good health and CMV-seropositive. CDR3s include the opening cysteine and the closing phenylalanine or tryptophan. The D gene is left open where the match is weak. The size field is filled for only some rows; it gives once, few, many or a size class.

V gene	clone size	J gene	D gene	CDR3 protein	CDR3 DNA
TRBV9	.	TRBJ1-4	TRBD1	CASSTRQGLDEKLFF	TGTGCCAGCAGCACCCGACAGGGGCTGGATGAAAAACTGTTTTTT
TRBV19	.	TRBJ1-2	.	CASRATGEANYGYTF	TGTGCCAGTAGAGCGACAGGAGAGGCTAACTATGGCTACACCTTC
TRBV6-5	.	TRBJ1-2	TRBD1	CASTRALGGAGYTF	TGTGCCAGCACCAGAGCTCTAGGGGGCGCTGGCTACACCTTC
TRBV5-5	.	TRBJ2-1	TRBD2	CASSRTSGRVHEQFF	TGTGCCAGCAGCCGTACTAGCGGGAGGGTCCATGAGCAGTTCTTC
TRBV5-6	once	TRBJ2-1	TRBD1	CASSQGTGGEQFF	TGTGCCAGCAGCCAAGGGACAGGGGGTGAGCAGTTCTTC
TRBV5-4	.	TRBJ2-5	TRBD2	CASSPSGNEETQYF	TGTGCCAGCAGCCCGAGCGGGAACGAAGAGACCCAGTACTTC
TRBV7-9	few	TRBJ1-1	.	CASSRDTEAFF	TGTGCCAGCAGCCGGGACACTGAAGCTTTCTTT
TRBV18	once	TRBJ2-1	TRBD2	CASSRELAGVYNEQFF	TGTGCCAGCTCACGAGAACTAGCGGGCGTCTACAATGAGCAGTTCTTC
TRBV7-9	.	TRBJ2-2	TRBD2	CASSSTSGRDTGELFF	TGTGCCAGCAGCTCAACTAGCGGGAGAGATACCGGGGAGCTGTTTTTT
TRBV10-3	.	TRBJ2-2	TRBD2	CAISDLGTSGRLFF	TGTGCCATCAGTGACCTCGGGACTAGCGGGAGATTGTTTTTT
TRBV19	.	TRBJ2-3	TRBD2	CASSASGTSGSDTQYF	TGTGCCAGTAGCGCATCCGGGACTAGCGGGAGTGATACGCAGTATTTT
TRBV19	.	TRBJ2-2	TRBD2	CASGGLAVRGELFF	TGTGCCAGTGGGGGACTAGCGGTCCGGGGGGAGCTGTTTTTT
TRBV11-2	.	TRBJ2-1	.	CASSPVAGGSFF	.
TRBV15	.	TRBJ2-1	TRBD1	CATSVGPGQGNEQFF	TGTGCCACCAGCGTCGGACCGGGACAGGGGAATGAGCAGTTCTTC
TRBV5-4	.	TRBJ2-3	.	CASSPEGLHTDTQYF	TGTGCCAGCAGCCCCGAAGGACTCCACACAGATACGCAGTATTTT
TRBV27	.	TRBJ2-1	TRBD2	CASSLAGGGFGNEQFF	TGTGCCAGCAGTTTGGCCGGGGGGGGGTTTGGCAATGAGCAGTTCTTC
TRBV7-8	.	TRBJ2-2	TRBD1	CASSSWTGNTGELFF	TGTGCCAGCAGCTCCTGGACAGGGAACACCGGGGAGCTGTTTTTT
TRBV7-6	.	TRBJ2-5	TRBD1	CASSLGAGTGNGETQYF	TGTGCCAGCAGCTTAGGGGCCGGGACAGGGAATGGAGAGACCCAGTACTTC
TRBV7-2	.	TRBJ2-3	TRBD2	CASSLARLAGTTDTQYF	TGTGCCAGCAGCTTAGCGAGGCTAGCGGGAACCACAGATACGCAGTATTTT
TRBV19	.	TRBJ2-7	.	CASSFDSSYEQYF	TGTGCCAGTAGCTTTGACAGCTCCTACGAGCAGTACTTC
TRBV7-2	.	TRBJ2-7	TRBD2	CASSSTSGTQYEQYF	TGTGCCAGCAGCTCAACTAGCGGAACTCAGTACGAGCAGTACTTC
TRBV5-5	.	TRBJ1-1	TRBD1	CASSQGQGERNTEAFF	TGCGCCAGCAGCCAGGGGCAGGGGGAGCGGAACACTGAAGCTTTCTTT
TRBV28	.	TRBJ1-2	.	CASRTPGRGAYGYTF	TGTGCCAGCAGAACCCCGGGGAGGGGGGCCTATGGCTACACCTTC
TRBV4-3	.	TRBJ2-2	TRBD2	CASSLRLAGGLGGELFF	TGCGCCAGCAGCCTTCGACTAGCGGGGGGGCTGGGCGGGGAGCTGTTTTTT
TRBV28	once	TRBJ1-5	TRBD1	CASSGGGTGASNQPQHF	TGTGCCAGCAGCGGGGGAGGGACAGGGGCTAGCAATCAGCCCCAGCATTTT
TRBV14	once	TRBJ2-1	.	CASSQDLRPSSNEQFF	TGTGCCAGCAGCCAAGATTTACGGCCTAGCAGCAATGAGCAGTTCTTC
TRBV28	.	TRBJ2-3	TRBD1	CATTLPDRVGDTQYF	TGTGCCACCACACTCCCCGACAGGGTCGGAGATACGCAGTATTTT
TRBV5-1	.	TRBJ2-7	TRBD1	CASSDGTGSYEQYF	TGCGCCAGCTCGGATGGGACAGGGTCCTACGAGCAGTACTTC
TRBV6-5	.	TRBJ1-3	.	CASSLGGTIYF	TGTGCCAGCAGTTTGGGAGGCACCATATATTTT
TRBV27	.	TRBJ2-2	.	CASSLLPNTGELFF	TGTGCCAGCAGTTTACTTCCGAACACCGGGGAGCTGTTTTTT
TRBV27	.	TRBJ2-7	TRBD2	CASSLGTTYEQYF	TGTGCCAGCAGTTTGGGGACTACCTACGAGCAGTACTTC
TRBV10-3	.	TRBJ1-5	.	CAISDLESNQPQHF	TGTGCCATCAGTGACTTAGAGAGCAATCAGCCCCAGCATTTT
TRBV5-6	.	TRBJ1-2	.	CASSGGNGPARHYGYTF	TGTGCCAGCAGCGGGGGGAATGGGCCCGCCAGACACTATGGCTACACCTTC
TRBV5-1	once	TRBJ2-7	TRBD1	CASSKGQGDYEQYF	TGCGCCAGCAGCAAGGGACAGGGAGACTACGAGCAGTACTTC
TRBV29-1	.	TRBJ1-1	.	CSVAGTQGYDTEAFF	TGCAGCGTCGCCGGTACACAGGGATACGACACTGAAGCTTTCTTT
TRBV25-1	.	TRBJ1-2	.	CASSLPLGQGRNGYTF	TGTGCCAGCAGCCTCCCTTTGGGGCAGGGAAGAAATGGCTACACCTTC
TRBV28	few	TRBJ2-7	TRBD2	CASSSLAGVLREQYF	TGTGCCAGCAGTTCACTAGCGGGAGTCCTCCGCGAGCAGTACTTC
TRBV5-4	.	TRBJ2-7	.	CASSLDRASTYEQYF	TGTGCCAGCAGCTTGGACAGGGCGTCGACCTACGAGCAGTACTTC